The 28 T cell receptor beta chains below all came from one sample that was sequenced in a study of cytomegalovirus exposure and HLA in healthy donors. Researchers ran the PCR with 60 Vbeta and 13 Jbeta primers. TCRdb keeps only in-frame clones here, not all; method: immunoSEQ multiplex PCR. The table has some 180,000 clones, about 80% seen once; the top ten hold about 4.6%. Source material: PBMCs. These receptors all come from a woman in her twenties or thirties in good health and CMV-seropositive.

The chain has TRBV5-5 and TRBJ1-2, with a weak D call TRBD1 (6 bases). The CDR3 consists of 14 residues. In germline, CDR1 is SGHKS, CDR2 YYEKEE (reference sequence). The V and J ends lost 5 bases and 7 bases respectively, with 18 bases between them. The CDR3 here is CASRLHPDSSGYTF. DNA for the CDR3: TGTGCCAGCAGACTACACCCGGACAGCTCTGGCTACACCTTC.

This chain links TRBV28 with TRBJ2-2; 7 bases are shared with TRBD1. V gave up 2 bases and J gave up 3 bases; unmatched junction bases: 6. Germline lookup yields CDR1 MDHEN and CDR2 SYDVKM. CDR3 length: 16 amino acids. CDR3 in amino acids: CASSLPWDRYTGELFF. As DNA, the CDR3 is TGTGCCAGCAGTTTACCTTGGGACAGATACACCGGGGAGCTGTTTTTT.

The CDR3 region is CASSSTSGGPGGELFF. In DNA, the CDR3 is TGTGCCAGCAGCTCCACTAGCGGGGGGCCCGGAGGGGAGCTGTTTTTT. The rearrangement joins TRBV6-6 to TRBJ2-2, with 12 bases aligning to TRBD2. Losses at the gene ends were 6 bases for V and 8 bases for J; bases not matched to a gene: 10. Per germline, CDR1 MNHNY and CDR2 SVGAGI (reference sequence). The CDR3 loop spans 16 amino acids.

The gene calls are TRBV27 and TRBJ2-7, with a tentative D call TRBD2 (5 bases). Trimming removed 10 bases from V and 2 bases from J, with 9 bases in between. The CDR3 is 11 amino acids. Germline V CDR1 and CDR2: MNHEY, SMNVEV (reference sequence). CDR3 nucleotide sequence: TGTGCCACGGCCGGGGCCTACGAGCAGTACTTC. Protein product: CATAGAYEQYF.

The rearrangement joins TRBV7-2 to TRBJ1-6, with D possibly being TRBD1 (5 bases). V lost 2 bases, J lost 7 bases, and 15 bases lay in between. The germline V gene has CDR1 SGHTA and CDR2 FQGNSA. The CDR3 sequence is 16 residues long. The CDR3 nucleotides read TGTGCCAGCAGCTTACGAAGGGGTTATAGGAATTCACCCCTCCACTTT. Its translation is CASSLRRGYRNSPLHF. Filled out from reference TRBV7-2 and TRBJ1-6, the complete variable domain reads GAGVSQSPSNKVTEKGKDVELRCDPISGHTALYWYRQSLGQGLEFLIYFQGNSAPDKSGLPSDRFSAERTGGSVSTLTIQRTQQEDSAVYLCASSLRRGYRNSPLHFGNGTRLTVT.

This clone was observed a handful of times. The rearrangement joins TRBV25-1 to TRBJ2-3, with a possible D match to TRBD1 (5 bases). Germline V lookup: CDR1 MGHDK, CDR2 SYGVNS. V lost 6 bases and J 0 bases, leaving 10 bases between the germline ends. The CDR3 totals 14 residues. CDR3 in amino acids: CASRGRLSTDTQYF. The CDR3 DNA sequence: TGTGCCAGCAGGGGGCGTCTTAGCACAGATACGCAGTATTTT.

This clone was detected a few times. V gene TRBV2 combines with J gene TRBJ2-1; 9 bases map to TRBD2. Germline lookup yields CDR1 SNHLY and CDR2 FYNNEI. The CDR3 length is 17 residues. V lost 3 bases and J lost 0; bases outside the gene matches: 6. CDR3 nucleotide sequence: TGTGCCAGCAGTGATACCAGCGGGAGGATCTCCTACAATGAGCAGTTCTTC. Residues: CASSDTSGRISYNEQFF.

This chain links TRBV4-3 with TRBJ2-5, with D maybe TRBD2 (6 bases). V was trimmed by 0 bases and J by 6 bases, leaving 17 bases between them. The CDR3 extends over 16 amino acids. Germline V gene sequence: CDR1 LGHNA, CDR2 YSLEER. The CDR3 region is CASSQDGPRAGKTQYF. The CDR3 bases are TGCGCCAGCAGCCAAGATGGCCCCAGGGCGGGGAAGACCCAGTACTTC.

This chain uses TRBV5-4 with TRBJ2-3; D gene ambiguous. This CDR3 contains 15 residues. V lost 4 bases and J lost 1, with 13 bases in between. Per germline, CDR1 SGHNT and CDR2 YYREEE (reference sequence). CDR3 nucleotide sequence: TGTGCCAGCAGCCGCCTGAGTGAGCGCACAGATACGCAGTATTTT. This sequence encodes CASSRLSERTDTQYF.

The J gene is TRBJ2-7, the V gene TRBV6-1; 7 bases match TRBD1. J was trimmed by 0 bases and V by 1 base; bases with no gene match: 0. The CDR3 has 14 residues. CDR1 is MNHNS and CDR2 is SASEGT in the germline V gene. The CDR3 nucleotides read TGTGCCAGCAGTGAAGGACAGGGCTCCTACGAGCAGTACTTC. Translating gives CASSEGQGSYEQYF.

The chain uses TRBV7-9 and TRBJ2-7; 13 nucleotides line up with TRBD2. CDR3 length equals 15 residues. CDR1 SEHNR and CDR2 FQNEAQ come from the germline V gene (reference sequence). After removal of 6 bases from V and 7 bases from J, the junction contained 9 bases not matched to a gene. CDR3: CASRKGTSGEIEQYF. CDR3 coding DNA: TGTGCCAGCAGAAAAGGGACTAGCGGGGAGATAGAGCAGTACTTC.

The CDR3 nucleotides are TGTGCCAGCAGCTTAGGCCGGGGCAGGGGGCAGGGTGAAGCTTTCTTT. It translates to CASSLGRGRGQGEAFF. V is TRBV11-3 and J is TRBJ1-1; 8 bases fit TRBD1. CDR3 length equals 16 residues. J lost 7 bases, V lost 1 base, and 11 bases had no gene match. Germline V lookup: CDR1 SGHNT, CDR2 YENEEA.

This chain links TRBV10-3 with TRBJ1-2; the match to TRBD1 covers 7 bases. There are 12 residues in the CDR3. Germline V CDR1 and CDR2: ENHRY, SYGVKD. J lost 14 bases, V lost 4 bases, and 10 bases had no gene match. CDR3 DNA sequence: TGTGCCATCAGTGTGACGGACAGGCCATTGACCTTC. This encodes CAISVTDRPLTF.

The chain is built from TRBV7-9 and TRBJ1-2; the match to TRBD1 covers 7 bases. J was trimmed by 8 bases and V by 3 bases; bases with no gene match: 15. This CDR3 comprises 16 residues. CDR1 and CDR2 (germline): SEHNR, FQNEAQ (reference sequence). CDR3 nucleotides: TGTGCCAGCAGCTTTGGTGCGTTTGGGACAGCCCAAGGCTACACCTTC. This codes for CASSFGAFGTAQGYTF.

CDR3 region: CASSSRGFNYGYTF. As DNA, the CDR3 is TGTGCCAGCAGCTCAAGGGGATTTAACTATGGCTACACCTTC. V gene TRBV7-2 combines with J gene TRBJ1-2; a possible D gene is TRBD1 (5 bases). The CDR3 runs 14 residues. V gave up 4 bases and J gave up 1 base, with 10 bases separating them. Germline V gene data show CDR1 as SGHTA and CDR2 as FQGNSA.

The chain is built from TRBV15 and TRBJ1-5; D uncertain. V was clipped by 3 bases and J by 0 bases, with 9 bases between them. Germline V gene data show CDR1 as LNHNV and CDR2 as YYDKDF (reference sequence). The CDR3 loop spans 15 amino acids. The CDR3: CATSSTENSNQPQHF. In DNA form, the CDR3 reads TGTGCCACCAGCAGTACAGAGAATAGCAATCAGCCCCAGCATTTT.

This sequence joins TRBV18 and TRBJ2-4, with a tentative D call TRBD1 (6 bases). Trimming left V 2 bases short and J 8 bases short, with 7 bases between. CDR1 and CDR2 from the germline V gene are KGHSH and LQKENI. The CDR3 length is 12 residues. Here the CDR3 reads CASSPEGDIQYF. CDR3 sequence (DNA): TGTGCCAGCTCACCAGAGGGGGACATTCAGTACTTC.

V usage is TRBV7-9 and J usage is TRBJ2-7; 7 nucleotides align to TRBD1. The germline V gene encodes CDR1 SEHNR and CDR2 FQNEAQ (reference sequence). V lost 4 bases, J lost 3 bases, and 9 bases stayed unmatched. The CDR3 is made up of 15 amino acids. CDR3: CASSYRDRIIYEQYF. The CDR3, as DNA: TGTGCCAGCAGCTACCGGGACAGAATAATCTACGAGCAGTACTTC.

This clone was detected a few times. The rearrangement links TRBV12-5 to TRBJ2-7, with 8 bases lining up with TRBD1. V lost 2 bases to trimming and J lost 2 bases; unmatched junction nucleotides: 8. The CDR3 covers 16 residues. Germline V gene lookup returns CDR1 LGHNT and CDR2 FRNRAP. The CDR3 bases are TGTGCTAGTGGTTTGTCCCGGACAGGGCAAACCTACGAGCAGTACTTC. The encoded protein is CASGLSRTGQTYEQYF.

This clone was seen a few times. This CDR3 is CATSTTGAEAFF. The CDR3 region has the DNA TGTGCCACCAGTACGACCGGGGCTGAAGCTTTCTTT. The V gene is TRBV15, the J gene TRBJ1-1; D ambiguous. Trimming cost V 6 bases and J 6 bases, with 11 bases left between them. Looked up from germline, CDR1 is LNHNV and CDR2 is YYDKDF (reference sequence). The CDR3 covers 12 residues.

The chain has TRBV7-9 and TRBJ1-5; D gene unclear. Germline lookup yields CDR1 SEHNR and CDR2 FQNEAQ (reference sequence). This CDR3 is 13 amino acids long. Trimming stripped 5 bases from V and 1 base from J, with 6 bases between. CDR3 DNA sequence: TGTGCCAGCAGCCGGGAGAGCAATCAGCCCCAGCATTTT. Amino acid sequence: CASSRESNQPQHF.

This clone was detected once. The chain carries TRBV4-3 and TRBJ2-4; 10 bases align to TRBD1. Germline V CDR1 and CDR2: LGHNA, YSLEER. With V trimmed by 1 base and J by 0 bases, 9 bases remained unmatched. This CDR3 region has 19 residues. In nucleotides, the CDR3 is TGCGCCAGCAGCCAAGGGGTCGGGACAGGGGCCTTAGCCAAAAACATTCAGTACTTC. Residues: CASSQGVGTGALAKNIQYF.

The chain is built from TRBV10-2 and TRBJ2-6; TRBD1 matches 8 bases. The CDR3 contains 15 residues. Germline CDR1 is WSHSY and CDR2 is SAAADI. V lost 6 bases to trimming and J lost 3 bases; unmatched junction nucleotides: 4. CDR3 nucleotides: TGCGCCAGCAGCGACAGGGGAGGTGGGGCCAACGTCCTGACTTTC. It yields the protein CASSDRGGGANVLTF.

The gene calls are TRBV30 and TRBJ1-2; D is unresolved. V was clipped by 2 bases and J by 2 bases, with 12 bases between them. This CDR3 contains 14 residues. Germline CDR1 GTSNPN, CDR2 SVGIG (reference sequence). The CDR3 region has the DNA TGTGCCTGGAGTAGATTTTCAGTAAACTATGGCTACACCTTC. Translated, it gives CAWSRFSVNYGYTF.

The chain uses TRBV11-2 and TRBJ1-4; tentatively, D is TRBD1 (5 bases). The germline gives CDR1 SGHAT, CDR2 FQNNGV. The CDR3 extends over 13 amino acids. V lost 0 bases, J lost 7 bases, and 6 bases lay in between. In nucleotides, the CDR3 is TGTGCCAGCAGCTTAGAAAGGGGTGAAAAACTGTTTTTT. Its translation is CASSLERGEKLFF.

This chain uses TRBV18 with TRBJ1-1; D not resolved. Germline CDR1 is KGHSH and CDR2 is LQKENI. Trimming took off 2 bases at V and 0 bases at J, with 10 bases between the two ends. The CDR3 sequence is 15 residues long. The CDR3 region has the DNA TGTGCCAGCTCACCAGGGCTTGGTATGAACACTGAAGCTTTCTTT. Protein sequence: CASSPGLGMNTEAFF. The full variable domain, in which reference TRBV18 and TRBJ1-1 provide the parts outside the CDR3, is NAGVMQNPRHLVRRRGQEARLRCSPMKGHSHVYWYRQLPEEGLKFMVYLQKENIIDESGMPKERFSAEFPKEGPSILRIQQVVRGDSAAYFCASSPGLGMNTEAFFGQGTRLTVV.

V and J are TRBV20-1 and TRBJ2-5; no reliable D call. The CDR3 length is 11 residues. Germline CDR1 and CDR2: DFQATT and SNEGSKA (reference sequence). As DNA, the CDR3 is TGCATGGCCCGGGACCAAGAGACCCAGTACTTC. Translation: CMARDQETQYF.

The V call is TRBV7-9, the J call TRBJ2-7; D may be TRBD2 (5 bases). Trimming removed 1 base at V and 3 bases at J, with 13 bases between. Germline V gene lookup returns CDR1 SEHNR and CDR2 FQNEAQ (reference sequence). The CDR3 sequence is 15 residues long. CDR3 nucleotide sequence: TGTGCCAGCAGCTTAGGGTCGGAGGAAAACTACGAGCAGTACTTC. Its protein product is CASSLGSEENYEQYF.